These 22 T cell receptor beta chains were sequenced from one sample in a study of blood T cells in healthy people across ages. Together with a sample-barcoded 5' primer, a J-beta primer mix was included in a second PCR lasting about 7 to 11 cycles. TCRdb analysed the 5' RACE reads with MiXCR anew, one entry per CDR3 protein. The sample holds fewer than 2,000,000 distinct CDR3 sequences, approximately 39% seen once. Input material: blood. Receptor source: a human donor in good health.

This clonotype has just a few counts. V and J are TRBV27 and TRBJ2-5; D might be TRBD2 (6 bases). The J call may be incorrect, as the DNA end agrees better with TRBJ2-7. CDR1 and CDR2 from the germline V gene are MNHEY and SMNVEV (reference sequence). The CDR3 extends over 16 amino acids. In nucleotides, the CDR3 is TGTGCCAGCAGTCCCTCCGGCGGGGAGTTCCCTTACGAGCAGTACTTC. Amino acid sequence: CASSPSGGEFPYEQYF.

Only a few counts were recorded for this clonotype. This chain links TRBV29-1 with TRBJ1-2; D unresolved. Deletions cut 2 bases from V and 6 bases from J, with 19 bases between. The CDR3 spans 15 residues. Germline V gene data show CDR1 as SQVTM and CDR2 as ANQGSEA. This CDR3 is CSVEPLLAWVNGYTF. DNA for the CDR3: TGCAGCGTTGAACCCCTTCTGGCGTGGGTTAATGGCTACACCTTC.

V is TRBV6-5 and J is TRBJ2-7; a possible D gene is TRBD2 (7 bases). Trimming pared 6 bases from V and 4 bases from J, leaving 19 bases between. CDR3 size: 15 residues. Germline CDR1 reads MNHEY; CDR2 reads SVGAGI. CDR3 nucleotide sequence: TGTGCCAGCAGCCAACGCGGGGGCGCCCCGTACGAGCAGTACTTC. Its protein product is CASSQRGGAPYEQYF.

V is TRBV20-1 and J is TRBJ1-5; no reliable D call. The CDR3 contains 13 residues. V shed 3 bases and J shed 0 bases, with 6 bases lying between them. In germline, CDR1 is DFQATT, CDR2 SNEGSKA (reference sequence). DNA of the CDR3: TGCAGTGCTAGTCAGGATAGCAATCAGCCCCAGCATTTT. The encoded protein is CSASQDSNQPQHF.

This clonotype has at least ten counts. The V gene is TRBV6-2 or TRBV6-3, the J gene TRBJ2-2; D gene unclear. V was clipped by 2 bases and J by 3 bases, with 4 bases between them. The germline V gene has CDR1 MNHEY and CDR2 SVGEGT. The CDR3 spans 13 residues. The chain's CDR3 is CASSYGDTGELFF. DNA of the CDR3: TGTGCCAGCAGTTACGGGGACACCGGGGAGCTGTTTTTT.

The chain has TRBV7-8 and TRBJ2-3; 11 positions agree with TRBD2. Per germline, CDR1 SGHVS and CDR2 FQNEAQ. With V trimmed by 5 bases and J by 2 bases, 12 bases remained unmatched. The CDR3 is made up of 18 amino acids. Written as DNA, the CDR3 is TGTGCCAGCAGCCCGGGACTAGCGGCGAACTGGGACACAGATACGCAGTATTTT. This encodes CASSPGLAANWDTDTQYF.

The CDR3 region has the DNA TGTGCCATCACCCCGGGACTAGCGGCAGATACGCAGTATTTT. It specifies CAITPGLAADTQYF. The chain links TRBV10-3 to TRBJ2-3; 11 bases are a match to TRBD2. V shed 7 bases, J shed 4 bases, and the junction held 4 bases outside the gene matches. Germline V CDR1 and CDR2: ENHRY, SYGVKD. The length of the CDR3 is 14 residues.

V gene TRBV7-9 combines with J gene TRBJ1-5; D is undetermined. The V end was cut by 1 base, the J end by 4 bases, with 11 bases between. CDR3 length equals 15 residues. CDR1 is SEHNR and CDR2 is FQNEAQ in the germline V gene (reference sequence). This CDR3 is CASSLGGSTNQPQHF. The DNA for the CDR3 is TGTGCCAGCAGCTTAGGGGGTTCCACTAATCAGCCCCAGCATTTT.

The V and J genes are TRBV7-9 and TRBJ1-1; TRBD1 aligns across 9 bases. With 5 bases clipped from V and 3 bases from J, the junction kept 4 bases outside the gene matches. Germline V gene sequence: CDR1 SEHNR, CDR2 FQNEAQ (reference sequence). The CDR3 is 14 amino acids. For the CDR3, the DNA is TGTGCCAGCAGCGAACAGGGGGCTTACACTGAAGCTTTCTTT. The encoded protein is CASSEQGAYTEAFF.

The chain combines TRBV12-3 or TRBV12-4 with TRBJ2-5; 7 nucleotides line up with TRBD1. V shed 5 bases, J shed 0 bases, and the junction held 6 bases outside the gene matches. CDR3 size: 15 residues. CDR3 sequence: CASSAQGLHQETQYF. The DNA for the CDR3 is TGTGCCAGCAGTGCACAGGGGTTGCACCAAGAGACCCAGTACTTC.

V and J are TRBV7-9 and TRBJ2-1; the match to TRBD2 covers 8 bases. CDR1 and CDR2 (germline): SEHNR, FQNEAQ (reference sequence). The CDR3 loop spans 16 amino acids. V shed 2 bases, J shed 8 bases, and the junction held 11 bases outside the gene matches. CDR3 in amino acids: CASSLIGSGSTDEQFF. CDR3 in DNA: TGTGCCAGCAGCTTAATCGGGAGCGGGAGTACGGATGAGCAGTTCTTC. Based on the CDR3 plus reference TRBV7-9 and TRBJ2-1, the full variable domain is DTGVSQNPRHKITKRGQNVTFRCDPISEHNRLYWYRQTLGQGPEFLTYFQNEAQLEKSRLLSDRFSAERPKGSFSTLEIQRTEQGDSAMYLCASSLIGSGSTDEQFFGPGTRLTVL.

CDR3 sequence reads: CSATSLTGTYEQYF. The CDR3 nucleotides read TGCAGCGCCACATCCCTGACCGGGACCTACGAGCAGTACTTC. This chain joins TRBV29-1 and TRBJ2-7, with TRBD2 as a possible D gene (5 bases). The CDR3 is 14 amino acids. The germline gives CDR1 SQVTM, CDR2 ANQGSEA. Trimming pared 7 bases from V and 2 bases from J, leaving 18 bases between.

The rearrangement joins TRBV18 to TRBJ2-2; 9 bases are shared with TRBD1. Germline V gene sequence: CDR1 KGHSH, CDR2 LQKENI. The CDR3 extends over 16 amino acids. The trim removed 3 bases at V and 4 bases at J, leaving 6 bases unmatched. The CDR3, as DNA: TGTGCCAGCTCACCCATGGGACAGGGTACCACCGGGGAGCTGTTTTTT. It translates to CASSPMGQGTTGELFF.

This clonotype was seen repeatedly, ten times or more. A single base separates this from a much larger clone, so it may be a read error. The rearrangement joins TRBV20-1 to TRBJ2-1; 8 bases are a match to TRBD2. The DNA matches TRBJ2-7 better at its end, which makes the J call doubtful. Germline CDR1 and CDR2: DFQATT and SNEGSKA (reference sequence). CDR3 size: 14 residues. The CDR3 DNA reads TGCAGTGCTAGAGATAGCGGGGACTACAATGAGCAGTACTTC. Protein: CSARDSGDYNEQYF.

The CDR3 sequence is CASSKETDSGANVLTF. CDR3 sequence (DNA): TGTGCCAGCAGTAAAGAGACAGACTCTGGGGCCAACGTCCTGACTTTC. V is TRBV2 and J is TRBJ2-6, with D possibly matching TRBD1 (5 bases). V lost 5 bases, J lost 0 bases, and 11 bases lay in between. The CDR3 extends over 16 amino acids. CDR1 and CDR2 from the germline V gene are SNHLY and FYNNEI. Full variable domain (missing parts from reference TRBV2 and TRBJ2-6): EPEVTQTPSHQVTQMGQEVILRCVPISNHLYFYWYRQILGQKVEFLVSFYNNEISEKSEIFDDQFSVERPDGSNFTLKIRSTKLEDSAMYFCASSKETDSGANVLTFGAGSRLTVL.

V and J are TRBV12-3 or TRBV12-4 and TRBJ2-5; either TRBD1 or TRBD2 may supply D (8 bases each). The CDR3 is made up of 16 amino acids. With 5 bases removed from V and 1 base from J, the gap between germline ends came to 17 bases. CDR3 protein: CASSQGAGGTQETQYF. DNA for the CDR3: TGTGCCAGCAGTCAGGGGGCGGGGGGTACCCAAGAGACCCAGTACTTC.

V usage is TRBV20-1 and J usage is TRBJ2-1, with 10 bases lining up with TRBD1. This CDR3 contains 14 residues. In germline, CDR1 is DFQATT, CDR2 SNEGSKA (reference sequence). With V trimmed by 5 bases and J by 8 bases, 9 bases remained unmatched. The DNA for the CDR3 is TGCAGTGCTGCCGGGACAGGGGCATTCGATGAGCAGTTCTTC. As protein: CSAAGTGAFDEQFF.

This chain connects TRBV27 to TRBJ1-1; 7 nucleotides match TRBD1. CDR3 length equals 17 residues. Trimming removed 7 bases from V and 4 bases from J; junction bases left unmatched: 18. Germline V gene data show CDR1 as MNHEY and CDR2 as SMNVEV (reference sequence). The CDR3 is CASTTTPTGLGFTEAFF. The CDR3 DNA follows: TGTGCCAGCACCACTACCCCGACAGGGTTGGGTTTCACTGAAGCTTTCTTT.

To note about this clonotype: One junction end does not reproduce the germline sequence, and a read error may be involved. The chain links TRBV20-1 to TRBJ2-7; TRBD2 aligns across 10 bases. The CDR3 contains 14 residues. In germline, CDR1 is DFQATT, CDR2 SNEGSKA (reference sequence). CDR3: CSTRAGGFSYEQHF. The DNA of the CDR3 is TGCAGTACTAGAGCGGGGGGGTTCTCCTACGAGCAGCACTTC.

This clonotype came up a few times. The chain recombines TRBV7-2 with TRBJ2-3; 12 bases align to TRBD2. J lost 3 bases, V lost 5 bases, and 12 bases had no gene match. Looked up from germline, CDR1 is SGHTA and CDR2 is FQGNSA. The CDR3 spans 18 residues. The CDR3 is CASSITSGGSRITDTQYF. CDR3 DNA sequence: TGTGCCAGCAGCATCACTAGCGGGGGGTCAAGAATTACAGATACGCAGTATTTT.

This clonotype was detected once. Germline is not matched at one junction end, which may reflect a read error. The chain carries TRBV27 and TRBJ1-2; possibly TRBD1 for D (5 bases). The V gene's germline CDR1 is MNHEY and CDR2 SMNVEV (reference sequence). CDR3 length equals 14 residues. This chain's CDR3 is CASRQRGSYHGHTF. DNA for the CDR3: TGTGCCAGCAGGCAAAGGGGATCTTATCATGGCCACACCTTC.

The chain employs TRBV24-1 and TRBJ2-7; the match to TRBD2 covers 10 bases. The germline CDR1 and CDR2 sequences are KGHDR and SFDVKD. V lost 10 bases, J lost 5 bases, and 7 bases stayed unmatched. CDR3 length equals 13 residues. CDR3: CATKGLASDEQYF. The CDR3 bases are TGTGCCACAAAGGGACTAGCGTCCGACGAGCAGTACTTC.